This T cell receptor beta chain was profiled in a study of T cells in women clearing cervical HPV infection. On this clone itself: The CDR3 is cut off 3 residues early in the read; its end comes from the germline J gene.

Average input was roughly 1,100 ng genomic DNA for immunoSEQ TCR beta CDR3 amplification. Produced via immunoSEQ multiplex PCR; TCRdb's table is partial and in-frame only. Found here are about 35,000 clones; the top ten clones hold 1.5% to 2%. V was cut by 8 bases and J by 1 base, with 19 bases left in between. The germline V gene encodes CDR1 SNHLY and CDR2 FYNNEI. The length of the CDR3 is 16 residues. Sequenced: blood buffy coat. This sequence originates from a woman aged 18-69 years with a cervical HPV16 infection that either progressed to CIN3+ or cleared (not recorded which). V and J are TRBV2 and TRBJ2-3; a weak D match, TRBD2 (7 bases). CDR3 DNA (partial): TGTGCCAGCTCTTACCTGGGGGGGCCAGGCACAGATACG. Protein sequence: CASSYLGGPGTDT. The entire CDR3 protein is CASSYLGGPGTDTQYF.